The rows below give T cell receptor beta chains drawn from one sample of a study of shared clonotypes between healthy human individuals. Here immunoSEQ multiplex PCR was the method, and the copy in TCRdb shows in-frame clones only, minus some. This sample has 2 million or so clones, with over 85% found just once. What was sequenced was naive CD4+ T cells sorted from blood. Receptor source: a man aged 18 to 30 in good health. Both conserved end residues are part of each CDR3. The order of the fields is clone size, J gene, D gene, V gene, CDR3 DNA, CDR3 protein. D genes are given only for firm matches. Clone size appears in some rows only: once, few, many, or a class for an expanded clone.

.	TRBJ1-2	.	TRBV6-6	TGTGCCAGCAGTTACGTAGGACAAGAGTTGCGGACCTTC	CASSYVGQELRTF
.	TRBJ2-5	.	TRBV25-1	TGTGCCAGCAGTGACACAGGTACGAAGAGAGAGACCCAGTACTTC	CASSDTGTKRETQYF
.	TRBJ1-2	.	TRBV7-9	TGTGCCAGCAGCCCAACAGGGTTGCCTGGCTACACCTTC	CASSPTGLPGYTF
.	TRBJ2-5	.	TRBV7-2	TGTGCCAGCACCTCGGGGGAGACCCAGTACTTC	CASTSGETQYF
.	TRBJ2-2	TRBD1	TRBV10-3	TGTGCCATCAGTTCGGGACAGGGGGATCCGAACACCGGGGAGCTGTTTTTT	CAISSGQGDPNTGELFF
.	TRBJ2-1	.	TRBV10-3	TGTGCCATCAGTGACCCGGCCAGGGTCTACAATGAGCAGTTCTTC	CAISDPARVYNEQFF
.	TRBJ2-3	.	TRBV9	TGTGCCAGCAGCGGAAGCGGTACTAGCACAGATACGCAGTATTTT	CASSGSGTSTDTQYF
few	TRBJ2-7	.	TRBV30	TGTGCCTGGAAAAGGACAGTAACCTACGAGCAGTACTTC	CAWKRTVTYEQYF
.	TRBJ1-2	.	TRBV6-6	TGTGCCAGCAGTCATTCCGGACAGTTCTATGGCTACACCTTC	CASSHSGQFYGYTF
once	TRBJ1-6	.	TRBV14	TGTGCCAGCAGCCAAGTTGTTGCCCAAAGCTCCTATAATTCACCCCTCCACTTT	CASSQVVAQSSYNSPLHF
once	TRBJ2-7	.	TRBV7-6	TGTGCCAGCAGCTCCCGGGGGCTCGGCGAGCAGTACTTC	CASSSRGLGEQYF
.	TRBJ1-5	.	TRBV28	TGTGCCAGCAGTCCCCCGACGCAGGGGAGTCAGCCCCAGCATTTT	CASSPPTQGSQPQHF
.	TRBJ2-1	TRBD1	TRBV7-2	TGTGCCAGCAGCACCCTCTCAGGGGGTTCCTACAATGAGCAGTTCTTC	CASSTLSGGSYNEQFF
.	TRBJ2-7	TRBD1	TRBV7-3	TGTGCCAGCAGCTTACGACAGGGTAACTACGAGCAGTACTTC	CASSLRQGNYEQYF
.	TRBJ1-6	.	TRBV30	TGTGCCTGGAGCGACTCCTATAATTCACCCCTCCACTTT	CAWSDSYNSPLHF
.	TRBJ2-3	.	TRBV10-3	TGTGCCATCAGGCCGGGACTAGGGGGCCCAGATACGCAGTATTTT	CAIRPGLGGPDTQYF
.	TRBJ2-1	.	TRBV5-1	TGCGCCAGCAGCTTGGCCGTGTCTAGCAGGACGGACAATGAGCAGTTCTTC	CASSLAVSSRTDNEQFF
once	TRBJ2-7	.	TRBV27	TGTGCCAGCAGTTTCAGTCCGTCTCCGTTCGAGCAGTACTTC	CASSFSPSPFEQYF
.	TRBJ1-5	.	TRBV6-1	TGTGCCAGCAGTGAAGAAGGGCAGGGTGCCAATCAGCCCCAGCATTTT	CASSEEGQGANQPQHF
.	TRBJ1-1	.	TRBV14	TGTGCGACAGGTCAGAACACTGAAGCTTTCTTT	CATGQNTEAFF
.	TRBJ1-2	TRBD1	TRBV7-9	TGTGCCAGCAGCTTACCGGGACAGGGGGCCCTCTATGGCTACACCTTC	CASSLPGQGALYGYTF
.	TRBJ1-1	.	TRBV7-2	TGTGCCAGCAGCTTAGGGCAGGGAAAGACTGAAGCTTTCTTT	CASSLGQGKTEAFF
.	TRBJ2-1	TRBD2	TRBV6-1	TGTGCCAGTAGCGGGGGATCCTACAATGAGCAGTTCTTC	CASSGGSYNEQFF
.	TRBJ1-4	.	TRBV18	TGTGCCAGCTCACCCGGACGGCCCGTCAATGAAAAACTGTTTTTT	CASSPGRPVNEKLFF
.	TRBJ1-1	.	TRBV5-6	TGTGCCAGCAGCTTGCAGAGAGGGGTTGAAGCTTTCTTT	CASSLQRGVEAFF
.	TRBJ2-5	.	TRBV30	TGTGCCTGGAGTCTCGCGGAACCCAGGTTGACCCAGTACTTC	CAWSLAEPRLTQYF
.	TRBJ2-1	TRBD1	TRBV6-1	TGTGCCAGCAACCTCGGGACAGCTCTATACAATGAGCAGTTCTTC	CASNLGTALYNEQFF
.	TRBJ2-3	TRBD2	TRBV6-7	TGTGCCAGCGGATCCTTTCCGGGACTAGCGATAAATACGCAGTATTTT	CASGSFPGLAINTQYF
.	TRBJ2-2	TRBD1	TRBV7-9	TGTGCCAGCAACCCCCAGGGGGCGGGCAACACCGGGGAGCTGTTTTTT	CASNPQGAGNTGELFF
.	TRBJ2-1	.	TRBV6-5	TGTGCCAGCAACCCCCCCGGCCGCAACAATGAGCAGTTCTTC	CASNPPGRNNEQFF
.	TRBJ2-1	.	TRBV5-4	TGTGCCAGCAGCCTTCGGAATGAGCAGTTCTTC	CASSLRNEQFF
.	TRBJ1-1	.	TRBV6-1	TGTGCCAGCAGTCTTTCAGGGGTCCCTGAAGCTTTCTTT	CASSLSGVPEAFF
.	TRBJ2-2	.	TRBV19	TGTGCCAGTAGTAGCGAAGGCACCGGGGAGCTGTTTTTT	CASSSEGTGELFF
.	TRBJ2-1	.	TRBV9	TGTGCCAGCAGCGTAGGCATTCGGGCTTTGGGTTTCGATGAGCAGTTCTTC	CASSVGIRALGFDEQFF
.	TRBJ2-1	TRBD1	TRBV5-4	TGTGCCAGCAGCCTCCTACGGGGACAGGGAAACAATGAGCAGTTCTTC	CASSLLRGQGNNEQFF
.	TRBJ1-6	.	TRBV18	TGTGCCAGCTCACCACGGCAGGAGTCACCCCTCCACTTT	CASSPRQESPLHF
.	TRBJ2-2	.	TRBV7-2	TGTGCCAGCAGCTTCAGGGGATACACCGGGGAGCTGTTTTTT	CASSFRGYTGELFF
.	TRBJ1-5	.	TRBV4-1	TGCGCCAGCAGCCAAGATAAGTCCATCCCTAGCAATCAGCCCCAGCATTTT	CASSQDKSIPSNQPQHF
.	TRBJ2-3	TRBD2	TRBV5-6	TGTGCCAGCAGCTTAGGGGGACTAGCCAGAACAGATACGCAGTATTTT	CASSLGGLARTDTQYF